A single sample is the source of the 19 T cell receptor beta chains below, sequenced in a study of T cell responses to AZD1222 COVID-19 vaccine. Repertoires were generated with immunoSEQ multiplex PCR, while TCRdb's copy carries only in-frame clones and drops some. This table holds about 120,000 clones, around 89% found once. The material was peripheral blood, obtained on day 0 of MenACWY control vaccination. The receptors originated from an adult in good health.

V and J are TRBV4-2 and TRBJ2-2; a possible D gene is TRBD1 (6 bases). The CDR3 spans 15 residues. The V end lost 1 base, the J end lost 1 base, and 7 bases lay between the germline ends. Germline CDR1 LGHNA, CDR2 YNFKEQ. The CDR3 here is CASSQATGNTGELFF. CDR3 sequence (DNA): TGTGCCAGCAGCCAAGCGACAGGGAACACCGGGGAGCTGTTTTTT.

The V gene is TRBV6-5, the J gene TRBJ2-7; TRBD2 is a possible D gene (6 bases). V was pared by 2 bases and J by 7 bases, with 12 bases between. The germline CDR1 and CDR2 sequences are MNHEY and SVGAGI. The CDR3 contains 13 residues. The CDR3 DNA follows: TGTGCCAGCAGTTACGGACTAAGCGGAGAGCAGTACTTC. Translating gives CASSYGLSGEQYF.

The J gene is TRBJ2-2, the V gene TRBV9, with D maybe TRBD2 (5 bases). Trimming cost V 6 bases and J 0 bases, with 12 bases left between them. Germline lookup yields CDR1 SGDLS and CDR2 YYNGEE. The CDR3 length is 15 residues. CDR3 loop: CASNGEGTNTGELFF. Here the CDR3 DNA reads TGTGCCAGCAATGGTGAGGGAACGAACACCGGGGAGCTGTTTTTT.

The rearrangement joins TRBV6-1 to TRBJ1-2; D is uncertain. Germline lookup yields CDR1 MNHNS and CDR2 SASEGT. The CDR3 length is 16 residues. Trimming removed 1 base from V and 4 bases from J, with 16 bases in between. The CDR3 nucleotides read TGTGCCAGCAGTGAAGGGCCCAGCCCACGAATCTATGGCTACACCTTC. Translated, it gives CASSEGPSPRIYGYTF.

This chain uses TRBV30 with TRBJ1-4; D unresolved. Trimming cost V 2 bases and J 8 bases, with 18 bases left between them. Germline values: CDR1 GTSNPN, CDR2 SVGIG (reference sequence). This CDR3 region has 15 residues. In DNA, the CDR3 is TGTGCCTGGAGTCCCCGGTTCCCGGGGAGGGAAAAACTGTTTTTT. Amino acid sequence: CAWSPRFPGREKLFF.

The rearrangement joins TRBV11-3 to TRBJ2-1; D possibly uses TRBD1 or TRBD2 (5 bases each). The CDR3 contains 14 residues. Looked up from germline, CDR1 is SGHNT and CDR2 is YENEEA. Trimming removed 2 bases at V and 10 bases at J, with 15 bases between. The DNA of the CDR3 is TGTGCCAGCAGCTTAATCAGGGCTAGCTTGGAGCAGTTCTTC. It encodes CASSLIRASLEQFF.

The rearrangement links TRBV30 to TRBJ2-1, with TRBD2 matching 9 bases. Germline CDR1 GTSNPN, CDR2 SVGIG (reference sequence). V trimming: 0 bases; J trimming: 9 bases; junction bases outside the gene matches: 12. CDR3 length: 16 residues. CDR3 nucleotides: TGTGCCTGGAGTGTTACCTGGGCGGGAGGGCCGCCTGAGCAGTTCTTC. Translating gives CAWSVTWAGGPPEQFF.

This clone was seen more than once but under ten times. J is TRBJ2-7 and V is TRBV2; no firm D call. Germline V CDR1 and CDR2: SNHLY, FYNNEI. V was trimmed by 4 bases and J by 5 bases, leaving 6 bases between them. This CDR3 has 11 amino acids. The CDR3 nucleotides are TGTGCCAGCAGTGGGTTCGACGAGCAGTACTTC. This sequence encodes CASSGFDEQYF.

The V call is TRBV7-2, the J call TRBJ2-7; D is undetermined. Trimming cost V 1 base and J 2 bases, with 12 bases left between them. CDR3 size: 15 residues. Germline CDR1 SGHTA, CDR2 FQGNSA. CDR3 DNA: TGTGCCAGCAGCTTAGGTGCAGGAGCCGCCTACGAGCAGTACTTC. Translation: CASSLGAGAAYEQYF.

The genes are TRBV7-3 and TRBJ1-1, with TRBD1 as a possible D gene (5 bases). Germline values: CDR1 SGHTA, CDR2 FQGTGA. This CDR3 has 14 residues. V gave up 0 bases and J gave up 5 bases, with 10 bases separating them. Written as DNA, the CDR3 is TGTGCCAGCAGCTTAACGGGGGGTATAACTGAAGCTTTCTTT. Its protein product is CASSLTGGITEAFF.

The V gene is TRBV5-1, the J gene TRBJ2-7; 7 positions agree with TRBD1. CDR1 and CDR2 from the germline V gene are SGHRS and YFSETQ. V lost 0 bases, J lost 6 bases, and 9 bases stayed unmatched. The CDR3 loop spans 15 amino acids. The CDR3 sequence: CASSLAGQALFEQYF. In DNA form, the CDR3 reads TGCGCCAGCAGCTTGGCAGGACAGGCCCTATTCGAGCAGTACTTC. Supplemented by reference TRBV5-1 and TRBJ2-7, the full variable domain reads KAGVTQTPRYLIKTRGQQVTLSCSPISGHRSVSWYQQTPGQGLQFLFEYFSETQRNKGNFPGRFSGRQFSNSRSEMNVSTLELGDSALYLCASSLAGQALFEQYFGPGTRLTVT.

Points on this clone: The same CDR3 arises from other DNA sequences in this sample as well. The J gene is TRBJ1-1, the V gene TRBV5-1, with unresolved D. Trimming stripped 0 bases from V and 1 base from J, with 10 bases between. The germline gives CDR1 SGHRS, CDR2 YFSETQ. CDR3 length: 15 residues. The CDR3 region is CASSLAGGPNTEAFF. CDR3 bases: TGCGCCAGCAGCTTGGCTGGCGGACCGAACACTGAAGCTTTCTTT.

The J gene is TRBJ1-1, the V gene TRBV7-3, with D maybe TRBD1 (5 bases). From germline, CDR1 is SGHTA and CDR2 FQGTGA. Trimming pared 5 bases from V and 0 bases from J, leaving 7 bases between. The CDR3 is made up of 13 amino acids. DNA for the CDR3: TGTGCCAGCAGCCAAGGGGTGAACACTGAAGCTTTCTTT. Amino acids: CASSQGVNTEAFF.

V is TRBV2 and J is TRBJ2-3; 12 bases map to TRBD2. This CDR3 has 15 amino acids. The germline V gene encodes CDR1 SNHLY and CDR2 FYNNEI. Unmatched junction bases numbered 1, after V lost 5 bases and J lost 1 base. CDR3 in amino acids: CASSRLAGGTDTQYF. CDR3 nucleotides: TGTGCCAGCAGTAGACTAGCGGGGGGCACAGATACGCAGTATTTT.

The chain is built from TRBV27 and TRBJ1-1; 7 nucleotides match TRBD1. Trimming at V came to 6 bases and at J to 2 bases, leaving 9 bases not matched to a gene. The CDR3 runs to 15 residues. The germline V gene has CDR1 MNHEY and CDR2 SMNVEV (reference sequence). The CDR3: CASSTDWDSNTEAFF. CDR3 nucleotides: TGTGCCAGCAGCACCGACTGGGACAGTAACACTGAAGCTTTCTTT.

This clone has just one count. The chain couples TRBV10-3 to TRBJ2-3; TRBD1 matches 7 bases. After removal of 6 bases from V and 2 bases from J, the junction contained 11 bases not matched to a gene. Germline values: CDR1 ENHRY, CDR2 SYGVKD. The CDR3 loop spans 16 amino acids. The CDR3 DNA is TGTGCCATCAGATCCGACAGGGCCCTTGTCACAGATACGCAGTATTTT. Protein product: CAIRSDRALVTDTQYF.

This rearrangement joins TRBV10-3 to TRBJ2-7; TRBD2 agrees at 8 bases. The trim removed 6 bases at V and 5 bases at J, leaving 9 bases unmatched. The CDR3 has 14 amino acids. Looked up from germline, CDR1 is ENHRY and CDR2 is SYGVKD. Here the CDR3 reads CAIRSPGTRDEQYF. The DNA for the CDR3 is TGTGCCATCAGATCTCCCGGGACTAGGGACGAGCAGTACTTC.

The chain carries TRBV7-9 and TRBJ1-3; 10 bases are shared with TRBD1. The J segment lost 0 bases and the V segment lost 3 bases, leaving 5 bases of the junction unmatched. The CDR3 length is 17 residues. Germline-derived CDR1 and CDR2 are SEHNR and FQNEAQ (reference sequence). CDR3 loop: CASSFGGTGVSGNTIYF. For the CDR3, the DNA is TGTGCCAGCAGCTTCGGAGGGACAGGGGTCTCTGGAAACACCATATATTTT. The entire variable domain, with the rest obtained from reference TRBV7-9 and TRBJ1-3, is as follows: DTGVSQNPRHKITKRGQNVTFRCDPISEHNRLYWYRQTLGQGPEFLTYFQNEAQLEKSRLLSDRFSAERPKGSFSTLEIQRTEQGDSAMYLCASSFGGTGVSGNTIYFGEGSWLTVV.

The rearrangement uses TRBV6-5 and TRBJ1-2; a weak D match, TRBD1 (5 bases). Per germline, CDR1 MNHEY and CDR2 SVGAGI. V lost 3 bases and J 3 bases, leaving 14 bases between the germline ends. CDR3 length: 15 residues. As DNA, the CDR3 is TGTGCCAGCAGTTATTATTATAGCAGGGACTATGGCTACACCTTC. The encoded protein is CASSYYYSRDYGYTF.